This TCR beta chain came from a study of OX40 agonist ivuxolimab in advanced cancers. About the study: Enrolled patients in dose escalation had cancers that were hepatocellular carcinoma, melanoma, renal cell or head and neck cancer. Of the participants, 35% to 50% had some prior anti-PD-1, anti-PD-L1 or anti-CTLA-4 therapy, which was allowed.

The protocol was immunoSEQ multiplex PCR, while the TCRdb copy is restricted to in-frame clones and leaves out a portion. The table lists 55,000 to 80,000 clones, 92% of them singletons. Germline CDR1 MNHEY, CDR2 SVGAGI. The length of the CDR3 is 11 residues. V was clipped by 7 bases and J by 6 bases, with 9 bases between them. V usage is TRBV6-5 and J usage is TRBJ1-2; D remains ambiguous. The source was CD4+ or CD8+ T cells sorted from blood, collected in a trial of the OX40 agonist ivuxolimab. The clonotype originates from an adult with an advanced solid tumor such as melanoma, head and neck, liver or kidney cancer. DNA for the CDR3: TGTGCCAGCACCCGGGCGGATGGCTACACCTTC. It translates to CASTRADGYTF.